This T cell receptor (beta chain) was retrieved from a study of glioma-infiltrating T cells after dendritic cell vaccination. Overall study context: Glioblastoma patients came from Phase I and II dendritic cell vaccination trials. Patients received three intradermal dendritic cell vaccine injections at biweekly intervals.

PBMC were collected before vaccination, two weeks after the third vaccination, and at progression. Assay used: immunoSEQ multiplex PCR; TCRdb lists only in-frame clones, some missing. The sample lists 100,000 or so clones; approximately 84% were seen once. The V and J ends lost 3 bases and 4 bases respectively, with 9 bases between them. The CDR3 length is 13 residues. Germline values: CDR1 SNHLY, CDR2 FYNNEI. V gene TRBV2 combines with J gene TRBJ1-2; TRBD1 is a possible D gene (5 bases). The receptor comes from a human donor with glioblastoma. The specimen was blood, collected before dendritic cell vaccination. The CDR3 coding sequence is TGTGCCAGCAGTGAGGGGGAGGTCTATGGCTACACCTTC. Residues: CASSEGEVYGYTF.